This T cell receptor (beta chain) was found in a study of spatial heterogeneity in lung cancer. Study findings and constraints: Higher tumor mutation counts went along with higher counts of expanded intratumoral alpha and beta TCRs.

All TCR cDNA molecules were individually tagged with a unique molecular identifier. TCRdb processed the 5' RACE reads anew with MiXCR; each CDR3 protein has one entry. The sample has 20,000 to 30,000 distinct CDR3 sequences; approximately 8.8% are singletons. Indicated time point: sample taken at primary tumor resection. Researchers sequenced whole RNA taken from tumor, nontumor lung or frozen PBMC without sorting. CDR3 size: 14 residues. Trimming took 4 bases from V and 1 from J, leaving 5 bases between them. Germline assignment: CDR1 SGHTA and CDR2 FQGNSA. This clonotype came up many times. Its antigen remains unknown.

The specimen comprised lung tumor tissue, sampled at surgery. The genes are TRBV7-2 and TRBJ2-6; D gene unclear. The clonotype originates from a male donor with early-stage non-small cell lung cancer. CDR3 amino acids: CASSSGSGANVLTF. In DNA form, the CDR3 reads TGTGCCAGCAGCTCCGGTTCTGGGGCCAACGTCCTGACTTTC. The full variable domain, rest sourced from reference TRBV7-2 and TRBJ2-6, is GAGVSQSPSNKVTEKGKDVELRCDPISGHTALYWYRQSLGQGLEFLIYFQGNSAPDKSGLPSDRFSAERTGGSVSTLTIQRTQQEDSAVYLCASSSGSGANVLTFGAGSRLTVL.